The rows below give T cell receptor beta chains drawn from one sample of a study of blood T cell repertoires in COVID-19. Profiled with immunoSEQ multiplex PCR; TCRdb holds only in-frame clones, not every one. The sample has under 250,000 clones, about nine tenths seen once. The sequencing sample was made of peripheral blood. These receptors were collected from a man in his thirties or forties with COVID-19, enrolled during active disease. Both conserved end residues are part of each CDR3. D genes are given only for firm matches. Size is omitted from some rows. Given values are once, few, many or a class for expanded clones.

V gene: TRBV27; clone size: NA; D gene: TRBD2; J gene: TRBJ2-3; CDR3 length: 14; CDR3 DNA: TGTGCCAGCAGTCAGCGGGGGGGGCCAGATACGCAGTATTTT; CDR3 protein: CASSQRGGPDTQYF
V gene: TRBV10-2; clone size: NA; D gene: NA; J gene: TRBJ1-5; CDR3 length: 14; CDR3 DNA: TGCGCCAGCAGTGAGTCTCAGGCTTGGCAGCCCCAGCATTTT; CDR3 protein: CASSESQAWQPQHF
V gene: TRBV3-1/TRBV3-2; clone size: NA; D gene: NA; J gene: TRBJ2-5; CDR3 length: 13; CDR3 DNA: TGTGCCAGCAGCCAAGATAACAGTGAGACCCAGTACTTC; CDR3 protein: CASSQDNSETQYF
V gene: TRBV5-4; clone size: NA; D gene: TRBD2; J gene: TRBJ2-3; CDR3 length: 15; CDR3 DNA: TGTGCCAGCAGCTTGGAGCGGGGGCACACAGATACGCAGTATTTT; CDR3 protein: CASSLERGHTDTQYF
V gene: TRBV5-1; clone size: few; D gene: TRBD1; J gene: TRBJ2-4; CDR3 length: 16; CDR3 DNA: TGCGCCAGCAGCGGGGGTCTTGACAGGGTGGAAAACATTCAGTACTTC; CDR3 protein: CASSGGLDRVENIQYF
V gene: TRBV7-2; clone size: NA; D gene: NA; J gene: TRBJ1-5; CDR3 length: 18; CDR3 DNA: TGTGCCAGCAGCTTAGCTCTTGGTGGACTAAAGGGGAATCAGCCCCAGCATTTT; CDR3 protein: CASSLALGGLKGNQPQHF
V gene: TRBV5-4; clone size: NA; D gene: TRBD2; J gene: TRBJ2-3; CDR3 length: 16; CDR3 DNA: TGTGCCAGCAGCGCCTTACTAGCGGGGGGGCCCGATACGCAGTATTTT; CDR3 protein: CASSALLAGGPDTQYF
V gene: TRBV14; clone size: NA; D gene: TRBD1; J gene: TRBJ2-3; CDR3 length: 16; CDR3 DNA: TGTGCCAGCAGCCAAGGGGTGGGACAGCGCGGAGATACGCAGTATTTT; CDR3 protein: CASSQGVGQRGDTQYF
V gene: TRBV19; clone size: NA; D gene: TRBD1; J gene: TRBJ1-2; CDR3 length: 12; CDR3 DNA: TGTGCCAGCCGGACAGGGAACTATGGCTACACCTTC; CDR3 protein: CASRTGNYGYTF
V gene: TRBV7-9; clone size: NA; D gene: TRBD1; J gene: TRBJ1-4; CDR3 length: 17; CDR3 DNA: TGTGCCAGCAGCTTAAACAGGGGTGGAGAGGCGGGTGAAAAACTGTTTTTT; CDR3 protein: CASSLNRGGEAGEKLFF